These T cell receptor beta chains were read from a single sample in a study of regulatory T cells in long-lasting Graves disease. TCRdb re-analysed the multiplex PCR reads in MiXCR, keeping a single row per CDR3 protein. The sample has hundreds of thousands of distinct CDR3 sequences; 20% to 25% are singletons. Sequenced here: peripheral blood mononuclear cells (PBMCs), sampled when the disease was refractory, from a patient treated with antithyroid drugs. These receptors came from a female donor with Graves disease. Each CDR3 is given with its conserved first and last residue. Fields, in order: CDR3 length, J gene, clone size, V gene, D gene, CDR3 protein, CDR3 DNA. The D gene is left open where the match is weak. Size is omitted from some rows. Given values are once, few, many or a class for expanded clones.

14	TRBJ2-5	many	TRBV29-1	.	CSVESPSSEETQYF	TGCAGCGTTGAGAGTCCGAGCTCCGAAGAGACCCAGTACTTC
12	TRBJ1-2	.	TRBV7-9	.	CASSLWGDGYTF	TGTGCCAGCAGCCTATGGGGGGACGGCTACACCTTC
14	TRBJ1-4	many	TRBV14	.	CASSLWLADEKLFF	TGTGCCAGCAGCCTGTGGTTGGCGGATGAAAAACTGTTTTTT
16	TRBJ1-4	.	TRBV5-1	.	CASSLDGPGPNEKLFF	TGCGCCAGCAGCTTGGATGGGCCGGGGCCAAATGAAAAACTGTTTTTT
13	TRBJ1-2	.	TRBV5-1	TRBD1	CASSLDRMGGYTF	TGCGCCAGCAGCCTGGACAGGATGGGGGGCTACACCTTC
13	TRBJ2-7	few	TRBV28	TRBD2	CASMGGGTYEQYF	TGTGCCAGCATGGGGGGGGGGACCTACGAGCAGTACTTC
14	TRBJ2-7	many	TRBV28	.	CASSSLLTRLEQYF	TGTGCCAGCAGTTCCCTTCTTACCCGCCTCGAGCAGTACTTC
14	TRBJ1-2	few	TRBV5-1	.	CASSLDELNYGYTF	TGCGCCAGCAGCTTGGATGAGTTAAACTATGGCTACACCTTC
17	TRBJ2-1	.	TRBV7-6	.	CASSFTFLGRTYNEQFF	TGTGCCAGCAGCTTTACCTTTCTGGGGCGTACCTACAATGAGCAGTTCTTC
16	TRBJ1-3	many	TRBV28	TRBD1	CASSIRTGSSGNTIYF	TGTGCCAGCAGTATCCGGACAGGGAGCTCGGGAAACACCATATATTTT
13	TRBJ1-6	many	TRBV7-2	.	CASSPSGGLTLHF	TGTGCCAGCAGCCCCAGTGGGGGGCTGACCCTCCACTTT
17	TRBJ2-7	few	TRBV13	TRBD2	CASSFLGRGGNSYEQYF	TGTGCCAGCAGCTTCTTAGGGAGGGGCGGGAACTCCTACGAGCAGTACTTC
13	TRBJ1-2	few	TRBV10-3	TRBD1	CAIRGGQVDGYTF	TGTGCCATCAGGGGGGGACAGGTCGATGGCTACACCTTC
14	TRBJ2-7	few	TRBV10-3	.	CAISRDRNAYEQYF	TGTGCCATCAGTAGGGACCGGAATGCCTACGAGCAGTACTTC
12	TRBJ2-1	few	TRBV28	.	CASSLLRGEQFF	TGTGCCAGCAGTTTACTTCGGGGTGAGCAGTTCTTC